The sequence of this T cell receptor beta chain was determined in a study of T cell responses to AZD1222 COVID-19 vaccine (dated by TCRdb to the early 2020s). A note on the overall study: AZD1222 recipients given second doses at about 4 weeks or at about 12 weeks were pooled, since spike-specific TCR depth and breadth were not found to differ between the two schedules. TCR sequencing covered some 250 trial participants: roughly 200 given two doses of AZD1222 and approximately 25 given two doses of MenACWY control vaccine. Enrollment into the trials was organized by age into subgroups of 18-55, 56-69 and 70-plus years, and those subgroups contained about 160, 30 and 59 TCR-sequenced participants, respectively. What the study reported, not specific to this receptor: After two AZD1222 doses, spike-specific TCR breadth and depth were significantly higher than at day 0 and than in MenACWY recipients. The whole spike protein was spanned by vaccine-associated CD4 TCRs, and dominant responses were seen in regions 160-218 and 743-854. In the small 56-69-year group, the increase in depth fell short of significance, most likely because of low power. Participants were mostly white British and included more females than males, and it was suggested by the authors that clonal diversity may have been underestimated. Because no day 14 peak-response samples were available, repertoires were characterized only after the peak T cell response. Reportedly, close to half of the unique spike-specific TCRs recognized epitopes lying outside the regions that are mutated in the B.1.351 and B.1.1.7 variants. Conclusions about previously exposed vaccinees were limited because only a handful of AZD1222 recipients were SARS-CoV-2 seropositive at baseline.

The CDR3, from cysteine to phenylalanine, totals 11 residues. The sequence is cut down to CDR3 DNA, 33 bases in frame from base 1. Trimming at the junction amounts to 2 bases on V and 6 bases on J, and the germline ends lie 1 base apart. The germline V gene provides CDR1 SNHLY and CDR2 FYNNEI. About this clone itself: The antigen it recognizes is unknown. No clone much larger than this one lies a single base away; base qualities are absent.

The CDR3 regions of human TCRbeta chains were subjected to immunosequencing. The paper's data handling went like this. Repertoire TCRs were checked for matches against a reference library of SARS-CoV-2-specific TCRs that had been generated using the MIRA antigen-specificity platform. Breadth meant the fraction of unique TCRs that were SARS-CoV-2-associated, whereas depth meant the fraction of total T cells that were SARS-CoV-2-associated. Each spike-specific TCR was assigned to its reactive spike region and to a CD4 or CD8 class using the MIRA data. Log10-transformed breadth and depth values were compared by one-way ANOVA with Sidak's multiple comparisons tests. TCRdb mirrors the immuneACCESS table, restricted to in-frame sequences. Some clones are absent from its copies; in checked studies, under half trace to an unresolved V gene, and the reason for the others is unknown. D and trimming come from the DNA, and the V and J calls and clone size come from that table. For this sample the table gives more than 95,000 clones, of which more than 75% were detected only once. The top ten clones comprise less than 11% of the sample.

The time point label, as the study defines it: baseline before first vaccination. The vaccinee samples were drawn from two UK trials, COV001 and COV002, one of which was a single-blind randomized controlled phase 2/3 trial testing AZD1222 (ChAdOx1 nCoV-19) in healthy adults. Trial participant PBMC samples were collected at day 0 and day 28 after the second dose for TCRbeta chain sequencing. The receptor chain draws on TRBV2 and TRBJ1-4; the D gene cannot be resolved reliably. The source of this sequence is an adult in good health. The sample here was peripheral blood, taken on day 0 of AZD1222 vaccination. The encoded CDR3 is CASSEYEKLFF. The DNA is TGTGCCAGCAGTGAATATGAAAAACTGTTTTTT.